A selection of T cell receptor beta chains follows, all from one sample in a study of blood T cell repertoires in COVID-19. Profiling relied on immunoSEQ multiplex PCR, and the TCRdb table lists in-frame clones only, not all of them. The sample holds about 400,000 clones; roughly 89% are singletons and the top ten take 4% to 4.5%. Material for sequencing was peripheral blood. All receptors derive from a woman in her twenties or thirties with acute or convalescent COVID-19. Each CDR3 is given with its conserved first and last residue. D genes are given only for firm matches. Not all rows give a size; the values are once, few, many and, for expanded clones, a class.

>TRBD2|TRBV14|TRBJ2-5|-
CASSQFTTSGGETQYF
TGTGCCAGCAGCCAATTTACGACTAGCGGGGGAGAGACCCAGTACTTC
>TRBD1|TRBV7-7|TRBJ1-6|few
CASSFWTGGNSPLHF
TGTGCCAGCAGTTTCTGGACAGGGGGCAATTCACCCCTCCACTTT
>-|TRBV11-2|TRBJ2-1|-
CASSSLFTLSYNEQFF
TGTGCCAGCAGCTCCCTTTTCACTTTATCCTACAATGAGCAGTTCTTC
>TRBD2|TRBV28|TRBJ2-7|-
CASRAGGISYEQYF
TGTGCCAGCAGAGCGGGGGGCATATCCTACGAGCAGTACTTC
>TRBD2|TRBV3-1/TRBV3-2|TRBJ2-2|-
CASSHLRGGLGTGELFF
TGTGCCAGCAGCCACCTTCGGGGGGGATTGGGCACCGGGGAGCTGTTTTTT
>TRBD1|TRBV15|TRBJ1-4|-
CATSRTRDRYNEKLFF
TGTGCCACCAGCAGAACCCGGGACAGGTATAATGAAAAACTGTTTTTT
>TRBD1|TRBV28|TRBJ1-6|-
CASARDRSSYNSPLHF
TGTGCCAGCGCCCGGGACAGGAGCTCCTATAATTCACCCCTCCACTTT
>-|TRBV19|TRBJ2-1|-
CASSLGGGHIDEQFF
TGTGCCAGTAGTCTAGGGGGGGGGCACATAGATGAGCAGTTCTTC
>-|TRBV4-1|TRBJ2-2|-
CASSQGSGGELFF
TGCGCCAGCAGCCAGGGGAGCGGTGGGGAGCTGTTTTTT
>TRBD2|TRBV10-3|TRBJ2-2|-
CAISTSSGDRTGELFF
TGTGCCATCAGTACCTCTAGCGGGGATCGCACCGGGGAGCTGTTTTTT
>TRBD1|TRBV19|TRBJ1-4|-
CASNPSGTANEKLFF
TGTGCCAGTAATCCCTCCGGGACAGCTAATGAAAAACTGTTTTTT
>TRBD1|TRBV7-9|TRBJ2-7|once
CASSLSAGQVFYEQYF
TGTGCCAGCAGCTTATCCGCGGGACAGGTCTTCTACGAGCAGTACTTC
>-|TRBV5-1|TRBJ1-1|-
CASSLAGQQNTEAFF
TGCGCCAGCAGCTTGGCAGGACAGCAGAACACTGAAGCTTTCTTT
>TRBD2|TRBV6-5|TRBJ2-5|-
CASSYWLAGGQETQYF
TGTGCCAGCAGTTACTGGTTAGCGGGGGGGCAAGAGACCCAGTACTTC
>-|TRBV10-2|TRBJ2-7|-
CASSIREASYEQYF
TGCGCCAGCAGTATCAGGGAGGCCTCCTACGAGCAGTACTTC